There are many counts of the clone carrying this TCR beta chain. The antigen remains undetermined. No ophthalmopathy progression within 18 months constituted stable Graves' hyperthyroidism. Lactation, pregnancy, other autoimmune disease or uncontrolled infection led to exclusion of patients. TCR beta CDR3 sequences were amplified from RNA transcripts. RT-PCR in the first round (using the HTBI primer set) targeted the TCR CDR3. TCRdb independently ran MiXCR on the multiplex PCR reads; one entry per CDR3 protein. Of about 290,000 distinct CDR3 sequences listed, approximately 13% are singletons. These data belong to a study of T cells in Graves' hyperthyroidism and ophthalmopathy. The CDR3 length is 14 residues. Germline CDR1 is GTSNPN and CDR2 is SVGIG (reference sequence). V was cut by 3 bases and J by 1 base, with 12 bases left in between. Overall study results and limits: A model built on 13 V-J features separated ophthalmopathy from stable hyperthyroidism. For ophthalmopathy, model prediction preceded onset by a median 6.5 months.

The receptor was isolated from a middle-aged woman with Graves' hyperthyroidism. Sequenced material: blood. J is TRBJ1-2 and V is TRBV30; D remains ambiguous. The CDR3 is CAWRPRPLNYGYTF. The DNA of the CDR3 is TGTGCCTGGAGGCCTAGGCCCCTTAACTATGGCTACACCTTC.